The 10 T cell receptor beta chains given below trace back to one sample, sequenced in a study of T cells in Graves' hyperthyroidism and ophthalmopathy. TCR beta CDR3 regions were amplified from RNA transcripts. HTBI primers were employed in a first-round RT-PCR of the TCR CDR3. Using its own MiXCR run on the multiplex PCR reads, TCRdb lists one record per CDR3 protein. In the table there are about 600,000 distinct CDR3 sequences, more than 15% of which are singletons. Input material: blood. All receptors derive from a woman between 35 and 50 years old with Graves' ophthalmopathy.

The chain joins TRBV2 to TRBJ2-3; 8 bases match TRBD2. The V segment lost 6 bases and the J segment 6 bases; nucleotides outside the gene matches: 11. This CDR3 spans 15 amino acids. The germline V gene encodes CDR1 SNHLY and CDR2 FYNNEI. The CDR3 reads CASSEASGGKDTQYF. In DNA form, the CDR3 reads TGTGCCAGCAGCGAGGCGAGCGGGGGCAAGGATACGCAGTATTTT.

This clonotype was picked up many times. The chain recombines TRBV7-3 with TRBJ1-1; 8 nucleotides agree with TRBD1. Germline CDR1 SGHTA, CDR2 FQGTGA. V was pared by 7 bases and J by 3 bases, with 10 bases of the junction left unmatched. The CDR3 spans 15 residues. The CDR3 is CASNPGGMGDTEAFF. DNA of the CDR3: TGTGCCAGCAACCCAGGGGGCATGGGGGACACTGAAGCTTTCTTT.

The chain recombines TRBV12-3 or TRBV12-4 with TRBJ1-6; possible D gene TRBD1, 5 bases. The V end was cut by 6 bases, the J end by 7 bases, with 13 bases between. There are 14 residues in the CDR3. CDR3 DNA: TGTGCCAGCAGATCGACAGTGGGGAATTCACCCCTCCACTTT. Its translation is CASRSTVGNSPLHF.

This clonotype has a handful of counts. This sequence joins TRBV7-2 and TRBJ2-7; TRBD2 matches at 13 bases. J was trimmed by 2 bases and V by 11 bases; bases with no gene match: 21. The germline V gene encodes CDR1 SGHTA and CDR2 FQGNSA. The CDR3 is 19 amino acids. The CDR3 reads CAGSMRGLAGDTMTYEQYF. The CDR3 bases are TGTGCCGGTAGTATGCGCGGACTAGCGGGAGATACGATGACCTACGAGCAGTACTTC.

The CDR3 DNA reads TGTGCCAGCAGTTTAGAGTCGGCAGCGGGGACCCAGTACTTC. Encoded protein: CASSLESAAGTQYF. The gene calls are TRBV28 and TRBJ2-5; TRBD2 might be the D (6 bases). CDR3 size: 14 residues. The ends were cut back, 2 bases at V and 7 bases at J, with 14 bases in the middle. The germline gives CDR1 MDHEN, CDR2 SYDVKM.

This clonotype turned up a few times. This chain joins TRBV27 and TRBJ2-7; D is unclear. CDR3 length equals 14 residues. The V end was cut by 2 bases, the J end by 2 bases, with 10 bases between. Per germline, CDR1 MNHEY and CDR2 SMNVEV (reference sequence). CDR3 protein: CASSLKPIAYEQYF. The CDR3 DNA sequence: TGTGCCAGCAGTTTAAAACCCATCGCCTACGAGCAGTACTTC.

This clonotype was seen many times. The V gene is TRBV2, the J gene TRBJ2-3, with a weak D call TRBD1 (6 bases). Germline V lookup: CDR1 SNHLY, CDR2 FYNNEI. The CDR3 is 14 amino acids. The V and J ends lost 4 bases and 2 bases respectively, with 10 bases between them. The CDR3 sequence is CASSVGQSTDTQYF. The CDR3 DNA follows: TGTGCCAGCAGTGTAGGACAGTCCACAGATACGCAGTATTTT.

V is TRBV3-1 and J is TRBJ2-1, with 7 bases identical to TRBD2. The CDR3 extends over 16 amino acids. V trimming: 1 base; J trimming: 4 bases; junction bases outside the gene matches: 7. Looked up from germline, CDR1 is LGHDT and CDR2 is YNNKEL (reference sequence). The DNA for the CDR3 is TGTGCCAGCAGCCAAGTTTCACTAGCGAAGTACAATGAGCAGTTCTTC. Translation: CASSQVSLAKYNEQFF.

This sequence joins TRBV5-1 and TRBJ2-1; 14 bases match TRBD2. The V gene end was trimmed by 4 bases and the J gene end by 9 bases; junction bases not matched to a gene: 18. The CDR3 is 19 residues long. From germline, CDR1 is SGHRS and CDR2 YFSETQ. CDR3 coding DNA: TGCGCCAGCAGCGCGACCCCGGGACTAGCGGGGGAGGGTGGTTCTGAGCAGTTCTTC. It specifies CASSATPGLAGEGGSEQFF.

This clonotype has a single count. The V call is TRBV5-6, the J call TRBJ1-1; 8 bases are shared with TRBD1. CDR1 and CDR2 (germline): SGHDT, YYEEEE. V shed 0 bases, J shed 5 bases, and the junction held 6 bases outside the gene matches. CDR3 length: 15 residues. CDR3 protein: CASSLVQGALTEAFF. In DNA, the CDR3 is TGTGCCAGCAGCTTGGTTCAGGGGGCATTGACTGAAGCTTTCTTT.